The rows below give T cell receptor beta chains drawn from one sample of a study of vaccination effects on CD4 cells after COVID-19. Their antigen targets remain unknown. This table comes from immunoSEQ multiplex PCR, and its TCRdb copy is limited to in-frame clones, with some not included. This repertoire shows fewer than 40,000 clones, around 63% found once; its top ten account for more than 3.5%. The sample consisted of CD4+ T cells from PBMCs cultured without peptide, taken before COVID-19 vaccination. The receptors here all came from a human donor who received a COVID-19 vaccine. Each CDR3 is given with its conserved first and last residue. The D gene is left open where the match is weak. A clone size is listed for some rows: how often the clone was seen (once, few, many), or a class if it is expanded.

clone size,D gene,V gene,J gene,CDR3 protein,CDR3 DNA
-,-,TRBV6-5,TRBJ1-4,CASRMDGTNEKLFF,TGTGCCAGCAGAATGGACGGGACGAATGAAAAACTGTTTTTT
-,TRBD2,TRBV7-9,TRBJ2-7,CASNPGGDFSEQYF,TGTGCCAGCAACCCGGGAGGGGATTTCTCCGAGCAGTACTTC
once,-,TRBV4-1,TRBJ2-1,CASSQASGDEQFF,TGCGCCAGCAGCCAAGCGTCCGGGGATGAGCAGTTCTTC
-,-,TRBV10-1,TRBJ2-5,CASSGQYQETQYF,TGCGCCAGCAGTGGACAGTACCAAGAGACCCAGTACTTC
-,-,TRBV18,TRBJ1-2,CASSPSTGSDGYTF,TGTGCCAGCTCACCATCTACAGGGTCGGATGGCTACACCTTC
few,TRBD1,TRBV10-1,TRBJ1-1,CASSRTGDTEAFF,TGCGCCAGCAGCCGGACAGGGGACACTGAAGCTTTCTTT
-,-,TRBV6-5,TRBJ2-5,CASQKNRDNQETQYF,TGTGCCAGCCAAAAGAACCGGGACAACCAAGAGACCCAGTACTTC
-,TRBD1,TRBV5-5,TRBJ2-1,CASSFLLGQGSGSSYNEQFF,TGTGCCAGCAGCTTCCTTTTAGGACAGGGTTCCGGAAGCTCCTACAATGAGCAGTTCTTC
-,-,TRBV11-2,TRBJ2-4,CASSLIKKNIQYF,TGTGCCAGCAGCTTAATTAAGAAAAACATTCAGTACTTC
-,TRBD2,TRBV6-2/TRBV6-3,TRBJ2-4,CASSRLAFVKNIQYF,TGTGCCAGCAGCCGACTAGCTTTCGTCAAAAACATTCAGTACTTC
-,TRBD1,TRBV6-5,TRBJ2-7,CASKDRVLTYEQYF,TGTGCCAGCAAGGACAGGGTATTAACCTACGAGCAGTACTTC
-,-,TRBV19,TRBJ1-6,CASRSGVSPLHF,TGTGCCAGTAGATCGGGTGTTTCACCCCTCCACTTT
medium-sized,-,TRBV6-6,TRBJ1-3,CASSYEWSSGNTIYF,TGTGCCAGCAGTTACGAATGGAGCTCTGGAAACACCATATATTTT
few,TRBD1,TRBV6-1,TRBJ2-7,CASSESLQGQVRVYEQYF,TGTGCCAGCAGTGAATCTCTCCAGGGACAGGTTCGAGTCTACGAGCAGTACTTC
-,-,TRBV7-8,TRBJ2-2,CASSPARVSAPNTGELFF,TGTGCCAGCAGCCCGGCTCGAGTTTCGGCGCCGAACACCGGGGAGCTGTTTTTT
once,-,TRBV29-1,TRBJ2-5,CSVELGEGWVTQYF,TGCAGCGTTGAATTAGGTGAAGGTTGGGTGACCCAGTACTTC
-,-,TRBV3-1/TRBV3-2,TRBJ1-1,CASSQGRGGREAFF,TGTGCCAGCAGCCAAGGTCGGGGAGGCCGTGAAGCTTTCTTT
-,TRBD1,TRBV7-9,TRBJ2-1,CASSFLQTGTGPYNEQFF,TGTGCCAGCAGCTTTCTCCAAACAGGGACAGGCCCCTACAATGAGCAGTTCTTC
-,TRBD2,TRBV2,TRBJ2-3,CASSEFAGGAGTQYF,TGTGCCAGCAGTGAATTTGCGGGGGGGGCAGGTACGCAGTATTTT
-,-,TRBV6-1,TRBJ1-5,CASSEATGHNQPQHF,TGTGCCAGCAGTGAAGCGACAGGACACAATCAGCCCCAGCATTTT
-,-,TRBV5-1,TRBJ2-2,CASSRESGPELFF,TGCGCCAGCAGCCGAGAGTCGGGCCCGGAGCTGTTTTTT
-,TRBD2,TRBV6-6,TRBJ2-1,CASSYQTSGTYNEQFF,TGTGCCAGCAGTTATCAGACTAGCGGAACCTACAATGAGCAGTTCTTC
few,-,TRBV3-1/TRBV3-2,TRBJ2-6,CASSPPGVSSGANVLTF,TGTGCCAGCAGCCCCCCAGGGGTAAGCTCTGGGGCCAACGTCCTGACTTTC
-,-,TRBV4-1,TRBJ2-5,CASSLGPGETQYF,TGCGCCAGCAGCCTTGGGCCGGGAGAGACCCAGTACTTC
once,-,TRBV7-7,TRBJ2-5,CASSPGTHGGTQYF,TGTGCCAGCAGCCCCGGGACACATGGTGGGACCCAGTACTTC
-,-,TRBV7-9,TRBJ1-1,CASSLKTEAFF,TGTGCCAGCAGCTTAAAGACTGAAGCTTTCTTT
-,TRBD2,TRBV10-3,TRBJ2-3,CAIRVAGGTDTQYF,TGTGCCATCAGAGTAGCGGGGGGCACAGATACGCAGTATTTT
-,TRBD1,TRBV6-5,TRBJ1-2,CASSSPDRGDYGYTF,TGTGCCAGCAGTTCCCCCGACAGGGGTGACTATGGCTACACCTTC
-,TRBD1,TRBV5-1,TRBJ1-3,CASSTTGESDTIYF,TGCGCCAGCAGCACGACAGGGGAGTCGGACACCATATATTTT
once,TRBD1,TRBV29-1,TRBJ2-1,CSVSTGGYEQFF,TGCAGCGTATCTACAGGGGGCTATGAGCAGTTCTTC
few,TRBD1,TRBV18,TRBJ1-1,CASSPPGQGPEAFF,TGTGCCAGCTCACCACCGGGACAGGGGCCAGAGGCTTTCTTT
-,TRBD1,TRBV19,TRBJ1-4,CASRRPGQGYEKLFF,TGTGCCAGTAGGCGACCGGGACAGGGTTATGAAAAACTGTTTTTT
-,-,TRBV27,TRBJ1-1,CASSLQGNTEAFF,TGTGCCAGCAGTTTACAGGGAAACACTGAAGCTTTCTTT
few,TRBD1,TRBV6-5,TRBJ1-2,CASSYLTGGAVTFF,TGTGCCAGCAGTTACCTAACAGGGGGCGCGGTCACCTTCTTC
-,TRBD1,TRBV9,TRBJ2-3,CASSFRGGDRTDTQYF,TGTGCCAGCAGCTTTAGAGGGGGCGACCGCACAGATACGCAGTATTTT
few,TRBD2,TRBV7-2,TRBJ2-7,CASSPGLAGAYEQYF,TGTGCCAGCAGCCCCGGACTAGCGGGTGCCTACGAGCAGTACTTC
-,-,TRBV10-3,TRBJ2-7,CAISGRDGTYEQYF,TGTGCCATCAGTGGGCGGGACGGCACCTACGAGCAGTACTTC
-,-,TRBV27,TRBJ1-6,CASSFFKAANSPLHF,TGTGCCAGCAGTTTTTTTAAGGCAGCCAATTCACCCCTCCACTTT
-,-,TRBV6-5,TRBJ2-1,CATVQGGGYNEQFF,TGTGCCACCGTACAAGGGGGGGGGTACAATGAGCAGTTCTTC
-,TRBD1,TRBV9,TRBJ1-1,CASSVRTGTNTEAFF,TGTGCCAGCAGCGTCAGGACAGGGACGAACACTGAAGCTTTCTTT
-,-,TRBV6-1,TRBJ2-3,CASSASGVGETDTQYF,TGTGCCAGCAGTGCTTCGGGCGTCGGGGAAACAGATACGCAGTATTTT
-,TRBD1,TRBV5-6,TRBJ2-1,CASNSFDRQGIAQFF,TGTGCCAGCAACAGCTTCGATCGACAGGGAATTGCGCAGTTCTTC
-,-,TRBV7-2,TRBJ2-7,CASSLLPTSYEQYF,TGTGCCAGCAGCTTACTCCCGACCTCCTACGAGCAGTACTTC
-,-,TRBV2,TRBJ2-3,CASRPGTTGGGGDTQYF,TGTGCCAGCAGACCCGGAACGACCGGGGGTGGGGGAGATACGCAGTATTTT
-,TRBD2,TRBV18,TRBJ2-3,CASSPGGGGTDTQYF,TGTGCCAGCTCACCAGGCGGGGGGGGCACAGATACGCAGTATTTT
-,TRBD2,TRBV19,TRBJ2-3,CATKTSGSFADTQYF,TGTGCCACGAAGACTAGCGGGAGTTTCGCAGATACGCAGTATTTT
-,-,TRBV5-8,TRBJ2-1,CASSNTPDSTSYNEQFF,TGTGCCAGCAGCAACACACCGGACAGTACCTCCTACAATGAGCAGTTCTTC
-,-,TRBV2,TRBJ1-2,CASSVDGDYGYTF,TGTGCCAGCAGTGTAGACGGGGACTATGGCTACACCTTC
-,-,TRBV11-2,TRBJ1-4,CASSLRATEKLFF,TGTGCCAGCAGCCTCCGGGCCACAGAAAAACTGTTTTTT
-,-,TRBV5-1,TRBJ1-2,CASKSGPTNYGYTF,TGCGCCAGCAAATCCGGACCGACTAACTATGGCTACACCTTC
-,-,TRBV6-5,TRBJ2-7,CASSLDGSYEQYF,TGTGCCAGCAGTTTAGACGGTTCCTACGAGCAGTACTTC
-,TRBD2,TRBV11-2,TRBJ2-3,CASSQLAGGRDTQYF,TGTGCCAGCAGTCAGCTAGCGGGGGGGCGAGATACGCAGTATTTT
once,-,TRBV25-1,TRBJ1-2,CASSEGGEPIYGYTF,TGTGCCAGCAGTGAAGGGGGGGAACCAATCTATGGCTACACCTTC
-,TRBD1,TRBV5-1,TRBJ2-2,CASSPDPQGAGELFF,TGCGCCAGCAGCCCAGATCCACAGGGGGCCGGGGAGCTGTTTTTT
-,TRBD1,TRBV5-1,TRBJ2-3,CASSSDRVLTDTQYF,TGCGCCAGCAGCTCGGACAGGGTCCTCACAGATACGCAGTATTTT
-,-,TRBV18,TRBJ1-3,CASSPLDRPSSGNTIYF,TGTGCCAGCTCACCGTTAGACAGGCCTTCCTCTGGAAACACCATATATTTT
-,TRBD2,TRBV2,TRBJ2-3,CASGIPPGLAVADTQYF,TGTGCCAGCGGCATACCACCGGGACTAGCAGTCGCAGATACGCAGTATTTT
-,TRBD1,TRBV24-1,TRBJ2-5,CATSRTGVQETQYF,TGTGCCACCAGTAGGACAGGGGTTCAAGAGACCCAGTACTTC
-,-,TRBV5-1,TRBJ2-7,CASSLVPGSYEQYF,TGCGCCAGCAGCTTGGTTCCGGGGAGCTACGAGCAGTACTTC